This is a list of T cell receptor beta chains from one sample in a study of Ad26.COV2.S vaccination and SARS-CoV-2 variants. Method: immunoSEQ multiplex PCR; TCRdb's copy keeps in-frame clones and lacks some. The sample has roughly 350,000 clones; around nine tenths are singletons. The material sequenced was peripheral blood, taken in a trial of Ad26.COV2.S vaccine versus placebo. All receptors come from a person between 18 and 65 years old who received the Ad26.COV2.S COVID-19 vaccine or a placebo. CDR3s include the opening cysteine and the closing phenylalanine or tryptophan.

>TRBV2
CASSERGGGNQPQHF
>TRBV27
CASSSRPGQAIGKDQYF
>TRBV3-1/TRBV3-2
CASSQRAAGGYTF
>TRBV30
CAWSPAPTYEQYF
>TRBV9
CASSVGLAGGELFF
>TRBV2
CASSRDRGEKLFF
>TRBV5-1
CASSLRGGPDTQYF
>TRBV4-3
CASSQERLASTDTQYF
>TRBV4-2
CASSQGDRERWTQYF
>TRBV7-9
CASSQLWEVETQYF
>TRBV5-5
CASSLSELRQFF
>TRBV27
CASSLDRGSYNEQFF
>TRBV28
CASSVLAGNTDTQYF
>TRBV4-3
CASSQGIAETYEQYF
>TRBV28
CASSEGQGNNSPLHF
>TRBV15
CATSTPSTDTQYF
>TRBV24-1
CATAEGRAAGELFF
>TRBV12-3/TRBV12-4
CASSPSGDTQYF
>TRBV7-2
CASSLEIGRKTQYF
>TRBV18
CASSLGAGVTSTDTQYF
>TRBV28
CASSLVLTSGPYNEQFF
>TRBV18
CASSPDSGFTYEQYF